This entry features one TCR beta chain sequence. Its specific antigen is unknown. It has no much larger one-base neighbor in the sample; base qualities were not kept. Its CDR3 holds 14 amino acids, cysteine through phenylalanine. Only the CDR3 DNA stays, 42 bases, in frame from base 1. Looking up the germline V gene (reference sequence) yields CDR1 MNHNY and CDR2 SVGAGI. V loses 0 bases at its end and J loses 9 bases; junction bases beyond the gene matches: 4. The entry originates in a study of T cell changes during pregnancy in multiple sclerosis (dated by TCRdb to about 2019). For the study in its entirety: In women with multiple sclerosis, the researchers looked at how the T cell repertoire shifted as pregnancy progressed.

Library method: the immunoSEQ multiplex PCR assay. Drawn from immuneACCESS, this table holds only the in-frame rearrangements with V and J called that TCRdb kept. Clones are partly lost; checked studies trace under half to an unresolved V gene and leave the rest unexplained. The sample table contains approximately 70,000 clones; only one count was recorded for around 90% of them. 1.4% to 1.5% of the sample comes from the top ten. The V gene is TRBV6-6 and the J gene is TRBJ2-1; 8 junctional bases match TRBD2. The TCR was taken from a female donor with multiple sclerosis, enrolled in a pregnancy study. The source material was peripheral blood, sampled after pregnancy. DNA sequence: TGTGCCAGCAGTTACTCGGGGACTAGTAGTGAGCAGTTCTTC. Its amino acids are CASSYSGTSSEQFF.